This T cell receptor beta chain is from a study of glioma-infiltrating T cells after dendritic cell vaccination. TCRdb's copy holds only in-frame clones and misses some; the assay was immunoSEQ multiplex PCR. The sample yields approximately 82,000 clones, around 90% seen once. The source was blood, collected before dendritic cell vaccination. The TCR was taken from a human donor with glioblastoma.

CDR3 coding DNA: TGTGCCAGCAGCGTTCCCAGCGCGGAGACCCAGTACTTC. It is translated as CASSVPSAETQYF. The chain links TRBV28 to TRBJ2-5; D is unclear. The CDR3 is made up of 13 amino acids. Germline V CDR1 and CDR2: MDHEN, SYDVKM. Trimming pared 6 bases from V and 5 bases from J, leaving 13 bases between.